Listed here are 13 T cell receptor beta chains from one sample, sequenced in a study of T cells in localized non-small cell lung cancer. Assay: immunoSEQ multiplex PCR; the TCRdb copy retains only in-frame clones and omits some. This sample has 14,000 to 15,000 clones, with more than 70% found just once. Specimen: peripheral blood, collected before any cancer treatment. These receptor sequences come from a female donor aged 60 or older with stage I squamous cell lung carcinoma.

The chain couples TRBV29-1 to TRBJ1-1; D is unclear. Germline V gene data show CDR1 as SQVTM and CDR2 as ANQGSEA. Between the trimmed V and J ends, which lost 0 bases and 8 bases, there was a span of 13 bases. This CDR3 has 13 amino acids. DNA of the CDR3: TGCAGCGTTGAAGATGGGGAATCAGAAGAAGCTTTCTTT. Protein: CSVEDGESEEAFF.

The V and J genes are TRBV6-5 and TRBJ2-7, with D maybe TRBD2 (6 bases). V was pared by 8 bases and J by 3 bases, with 17 bases between. This CDR3 contains 14 residues. Per the germline V gene, CDR1 is MNHEY and CDR2 is SVGAGI. The CDR3 DNA reads TGTGCCAGCGGAATGTGGAGGGGCGGCTACGAGCAGTACTTC. It is translated as CASGMWRGGYEQYF.

The J gene is TRBJ1-5, the V gene TRBV28; unclear D gene. Per the germline V gene, CDR1 is MDHEN and CDR2 is SYDVKM. The CDR3 has 16 residues. V was cut by 3 bases and J by 0 bases, with 12 bases left in between. Written as DNA, the CDR3 is TGTGCCAGCAGTTTCCGACAAGATTATAGCAATCAGCCCCAGCATTTT. This translates into CASSFRQDYSNQPQHF.

This clone was counted a single time. The chain recombines TRBV4-2 with TRBJ2-3; 12 nucleotides align to TRBD2. Germline assignment: CDR1 LGHNA and CDR2 YNFKEQ. With 0 bases clipped from V and 1 base from J, the junction kept 5 bases outside the gene matches. The length of the CDR3 is 18 residues. CDR3 loop: CASSQDPGLAGGTDTQYF. The CDR3 DNA reads TGTGCCAGCAGCCAAGATCCGGGACTAGCGGGCGGCACAGATACGCAGTATTTT.

The chain carries TRBV7-6 and TRBJ1-1; D uncertain. V dropped 5 bases and J dropped 1 base, with 14 bases sitting between them. Per the germline V gene, CDR1 is SGHVS and CDR2 is FNYEAQ. This CDR3 spans 15 amino acids. The CDR3 bases are TGTGCCAGCAGCAGAGTTGGGGAAGAGAACACTGAAGCTTTCTTT. Translating it yields CASSRVGEENTEAFF.

The chain couples TRBV6-1 to TRBJ2-5, with 7 nucleotides matching TRBD1. The V and J ends lost 1 base and 4 bases, in that order; junction bases with no gene match: 12. The CDR3 totals 17 residues. Germline V gives CDR1 MNHNS, CDR2 SASEGT. The DNA for the CDR3 is TGTGCCAGCAGTGAAGTTGTAAGGTGGGACAGTTTAGAGACCCAGTACTTC. Protein sequence: CASSEVVRWDSLETQYF.

The chain recombines TRBV28 with TRBJ2-1, with 10 bases aligning to TRBD2. This CDR3 has 14 residues. Germline loops: CDR1 MDHEN, CDR2 SYDVKM. V lost 7 bases, J lost 9 bases, and 9 bases stayed unmatched. CDR3 nucleotides: TGTGCCAGCACCGCCCGACTAGCGGGTCTTGAGCAGTTCTTC. Translating gives CASTARLAGLEQFF. The complete variable domain, with remaining parts taken from reference TRBV28 and TRBJ2-1, reads DVKVTQSSRYLVKRTGEKVFLECVQDMDHENMFWYRQDPGLGLRLIYFSYDVKMKEKGDIPEGYSVSREKKERFSLILESASTNQTSMYLCASTARLAGLEQFFGPGTRLTVL.

The V call is TRBV30, the J call TRBJ1-2; maybe TRBD1 (6 bases). V was cut by 2 bases and J by 6 bases, with 10 bases left in between. CDR3 length equals 12 residues. Germline assignment: CDR1 GTSNPN and CDR2 SVGIG (reference sequence). CDR3 DNA: TGTGCCTGGAGTCAGGGGTGGGATGGCTACACCTTC. Its translation: CAWSQGWDGYTF.

The rearrangement joins TRBV6-5 to TRBJ2-3; 7 positions match TRBD1. Unmatched junction bases numbered 7, after V lost 5 bases and J lost 2 bases. Germline CDR1 is MNHEY and CDR2 is SVGAGI. The CDR3 loop spans 15 amino acids. CDR3 sequence reads: CASSNRGRLTDTQYF. CDR3 bases: TGTGCCAGCAGTAACAGGGGCCGACTCACAGATACGCAGTATTTT.

The V call is TRBV7-2, the J call TRBJ2-6; D not resolved. In germline, CDR1 is SGHTA, CDR2 FQGNSA. This CDR3 contains 13 residues. Trimming removed 1 base at V and 11 bases at J, with 9 bases between. The CDR3 spells CASSLVGSDVLTF. DNA for the CDR3: TGTGCCAGCAGCTTAGTGGGGTCGGACGTCCTGACTTTC.

The chain links TRBV10-2 to TRBJ2-1; D may be TRBD2 (6 bases). V was shortened by 1 base and J by 5 bases, with 12 bases between the two germline ends. Germline V lookup: CDR1 WSHSY, CDR2 SAAADI. The CDR3 has 15 residues. CDR3 amino acids: CASSELAGTHNEQFF. The CDR3 DNA is TGCGCCAGCAGTGAGTTGGCGGGGACCCACAATGAGCAGTTCTTC.

The rearrangement joins TRBV5-6 to TRBJ1-2, with TRBD1 matching over 7 bases. Trimming took 6 bases from V and 2 from J; bases not matched to a gene: 10. This CDR3 region has 15 residues. Per the germline V gene, CDR1 is SGHDT and CDR2 is YYEEEE. CDR3 coding DNA: TGTGCCAGCACCGACTTCCGGGACAGCAACTATGGCTACACCTTC. This codes for CASTDFRDSNYGYTF.

The gene calls are TRBV6-1 and TRBJ1-2; 8 positions match TRBD1. This CDR3 has 10 residues. Trimming took 11 bases from V and 7 from J; bases not matched to a gene: 3. Per the germline V gene, CDR1 is MNHNS and CDR2 is SASEGT. CDR3 nucleotide sequence: TGTGCCGGACAGGGTTCTGGCTACACCTTC. As protein: CAGQGSGYTF.